This TCR beta chain derives from a study of cytomegalovirus exposure and HLA in healthy donors. General study findings and limits: Earlier findings revealed that most TCR beta V segments proved productive either about 90% or about 30% of the time. Follow-up analysis later connected one missense variant in DCLRE1C with trimming of TCR beta V- and J-genes.

The PCR used 60 Vbeta and 13 Jbeta primers. Profiling relied on immunoSEQ multiplex PCR, and the TCRdb table lists in-frame clones only, not all of them. The data show approximately 100,000 clones, about 75% seen once. Regarding this clone: The antigen is undetermined.

Sequencing was performed on PBMCs. This TCR was recovered from a woman aged 40-49 years in good health and CMV-seropositive.

DNA for the CDR3: TGTGCCGCCCGCGGGGGGCGAGCCAAAAACATTCAGTACTTC. Its protein is CAARGGRAKNIQYF. The V call is TRBV6-5, the J call TRBJ2-4; 8 positions agree with TRBD2. This CDR3 is 14 amino acids long. V was clipped by 11 bases and J by 0 bases; unmatched bases: 6. Germline V CDR1 and CDR2: MNHEY, SVGAGI.